The 19 T cell receptor beta chains given below trace back to one sample, sequenced in a study of cytomegalovirus exposure and HLA in healthy donors. Primers included in the PCR were 60 Vbeta and 13 Jbeta primers. Sequencing was performed with immunoSEQ multiplex PCR; in TCRdb, only in-frame clones are kept and a portion is missing. The sample carries about 31,000 clones, about two thirds recorded once. The sequencing input was PBMCs. The receptors derive from a man aged 35-49 years in good health and CMV-seropositive.

The chain combines TRBV12-5 with TRBJ2-4; the D gene is possibly TRBD1 (6 bases). Trimming removed 0 bases from V and 15 bases from J, with 27 bases in between. The length of the CDR3 is 17 residues. Germline V gene lookup returns CDR1 LGHNT and CDR2 FRNRAP. The chain's CDR3 is CASGLVAAPGQKGIWYF. CDR3 nucleotides: TGTGCTAGTGGTTTGGTGGCCGCCCCGGGACAAAAGGGGATATGGTACTTC.

The chain has TRBV15 and TRBJ1-2; D not resolved. The CDR3 is made up of 13 amino acids. V was pared by 10 bases and J by 7 bases, with 19 bases between. Looked up from germline, CDR1 is LNHNV and CDR2 is YYDKDF (reference sequence). CDR3 sequence (DNA): TGTGCCAGTTCTAGCGGACGGCTTGGTGGCTACACCTTC. Translating it yields CASSSGRLGGYTF.

For this clone: At the DNA level, this CDR3 is encoded by other sequences in the same sample as well. The rearrangement joins TRBV5-6 to TRBJ2-3; TRBD2 aligns across 10 bases. CDR1 and CDR2 from the germline V gene are SGHDT and YYEEEE. CDR3 size: 15 residues. V gave up 4 bases and J gave up 1 base; unmatched junction bases: 3. The CDR3 sequence is CASSLLAGGTDTQYF. For the CDR3, the DNA is TGTGCCAGCAGCCTCCTAGCGGGGGGCACAGATACGCAGTATTTT.

The chain is built from TRBV28 and TRBJ2-5; D unclear. The tail of the sequence fits TRBJ2-7 better, so the J call may be wrong. CDR3 size: 11 residues. From germline, CDR1 is MDHEN and CDR2 SYDVKM. The CDR3 DNA reads as TGTGCCAGCAAAAGTATGAACGAGCAGTACTTC. Amino acid sequence: CASKSMNEQYF.

The chain combines TRBV29-1 with TRBJ1-1, with D unclear. The CDR3 sequence is 12 residues long. Trimming took 4 bases from V and 8 from J, leaving 14 bases between them. CDR1 and CDR2 (germline): SQVTM, ANQGSEA. The CDR3 sequence is CSVGHLGREAFF. CDR3 DNA: TGCAGCGTTGGCCACCTAGGGAGGGAAGCTTTCTTT.

The V call is TRBV6-5, the J call TRBJ1-3; the D gene is possibly TRBD1 (5 bases). Germline V gives CDR1 MNHEY, CDR2 SVGAGI. This CDR3 contains 13 residues. V was cut by 7 bases and J by 4 bases, with 11 bases left in between. DNA for the CDR3: TGTGCCAGCAAAGGGGCCCCAGGAAACACCATATATTTT. Protein: CASKGAPGNTIYF.

This clone turned up a few times. The chain's CDR3 is CASSYSGGNPNYGYTF. The CDR3 DNA reads as TGTGCCAGCAGTTACTCCGGGGGGAACCCTAACTATGGCTACACCTTC. The chain is built from TRBV6-5 and TRBJ1-2; TRBD1 might be the D (5 bases). With 0 bases removed from V and 0 bases from J, the gap between germline ends came to 11 bases. The CDR3 runs to 16 residues. The germline CDR1 and CDR2 sequences are MNHEY and SVGAGI.

This clone was recorded only once. J is TRBJ2-1 and V is TRBV19, with TRBD2 identical over 9 bases. The CDR3 is 18 amino acids. The J segment lost 9 bases and the V segment lost 0 bases, leaving 15 bases of the junction unmatched. Germline assignment: CDR1 LNHDA and CDR2 SQIVND (reference sequence). The CDR3 DNA sequence: TGTGCCAGTAGTATAGATCATCCCTCCTGGCTAGCGGGGCGTGAGCAGTTCTTC. Its protein product is CASSIDHPSWLAGREQFF.

J is TRBJ2-1 and V is TRBV6-1; no clear D gene. This CDR3 is 11 amino acids long. Germline V lookup: CDR1 MNHNS, CDR2 SASEGT. V lost 2 bases, J lost 9 bases, and 5 bases lay in between. The CDR3 spells CASSEWLEQFF. The CDR3 bases are TGTGCCAGCAGTGAATGGCTTGAGCAGTTCTTC.

In its sample, this clone was seen a few times. This chain connects TRBV10-3 to TRBJ2-7, with 11 positions matching TRBD2. The trim removed 6 bases at V and 2 bases at J, leaving 12 bases unmatched. Germline lookup yields CDR1 ENHRY and CDR2 SYGVKD. CDR3 length equals 17 residues. The DNA for the CDR3 is TGTGCCATCAGCAGGCAAAGACTAGCGGGGCTGACCTACGAGCAGTACTTC. It specifies CAISRQRLAGLTYEQYF.

CDR3 amino acids: CASSKQDSPDPYEQYF. The CDR3 nucleotides read TGTGCCAGCAGCAAACAGGACTCCCCCGATCCCTACGAGCAGTACTTC. The V and J genes are TRBV21-1 and TRBJ2-7; the table names TRBD2, a call not compared with the DNA. TRBV21-1 has pseudogene status. This CDR3 is 16 amino acids long.

This chain links TRBV7-8 with TRBJ1-2; D is perhaps TRBD1 (5 bases). V lost 1 base and J 5 bases, leaving 17 bases between the germline ends. The CDR3 runs 16 residues. Germline assignment: CDR1 SGHVS and CDR2 FQNEAQ. The CDR3 here is CASSLETTEAGYGYTF. DNA for the CDR3: TGTGCCAGCAGCTTAGAAACGACAGAAGCCGGGTATGGCTACACCTTC.

V is TRBV6-5 and J is TRBJ1-6; TRBD1 is a possible D gene (5 bases). The V end was cut by 0 bases, the J end by 6 bases, with 9 bases between. The germline V gene has CDR1 MNHEY and CDR2 SVGAGI. This CDR3 region has 15 residues. The CDR3 here is CASSYSGGSNSPLHF. In DNA, the CDR3 is TGTGCCAGCAGTTACTCGGGGGGTTCTAATTCACCCCTCCACTTT.

CDR3 nucleotide sequence: TGTGCCAGCAGTTCATTCCCCGACAGGACGGGCTACACCTTC. This sequence encodes CASSSFPDRTGYTF. The V gene is TRBV6-5, the J gene TRBJ1-2, with a weak D call TRBD1 (6 bases). Germline CDR1 is MNHEY and CDR2 is SVGAGI. V dropped 4 bases and J dropped 8 bases, with 17 bases sitting between them. The length of the CDR3 is 14 residues.

The chain carries TRBV4-2 and TRBJ2-6; D uncertain. V dropped 3 bases and J dropped 2 bases, with 8 bases sitting between them. Germline assignment: CDR1 LGHNA and CDR2 YNFKEQ. The length of the CDR3 is 15 residues. In DNA form, the CDR3 reads TGTGCCAGCAGCCATACAGTGGCTGGGGCCAACGTCCTGACTTTC. Its protein product is CASSHTVAGANVLTF.

The V call is TRBV5-1, the J call TRBJ2-3; 7 nucleotides match TRBD2. V trimming: 3 bases; J trimming: 1 base; junction bases outside the gene matches: 2. The CDR3 is 14 residues long. Germline V gene data show CDR1 as SGHRS and CDR2 as YFSETQ. As DNA, the CDR3 is TGCGCCAGCAGCTGGGGAGGGGGCACAGATACGCAGTATTTT. Its translation is CASSWGGGTDTQYF.

This clone was observed a single time. The V and J genes are TRBV10-3 and TRBJ2-6; D is possibly TRBD1 (6 bases). The CDR3 consists of 15 residues. V was trimmed by 2 bases and J by 2 bases, leaving 7 bases between them. Germline V CDR1 and CDR2: ENHRY, SYGVKD. The CDR3 DNA reads as TGTGCCATCAGTGAGGGGGGCGCTGGGGCCAACGTCCTGACTTTC. The encoded protein is CAISEGGAGANVLTF.

This clone was detected a few times. This rearrangement joins TRBV4-1 to TRBJ2-7, with 8 bases fitting TRBD1. Unmatched junction bases numbered 10, after V lost 2 bases and J lost 1 base. Germline V gene data show CDR1 as MGHRA and CDR2 as YSYEKL. The CDR3 spans 17 residues. The CDR3 spells CASSQLGQGIASYEQYF. In nucleotides, the CDR3 is TGCGCCAGCAGCCAACTTGGACAGGGTATAGCGTCCTACGAGCAGTACTTC.

The gene calls are TRBV6-5 and TRBJ2-5; TRBD2 aligns across 8 bases. The J call could be wrong; TRBJ2-7 is a better fit for the DNA end. From germline, CDR1 is MNHEY and CDR2 SVGAGI. The CDR3 covers 15 residues. For the CDR3, the DNA is TGTGCCAGCAGTTATCGGGAGGGAATCAACTACGAGCAGTACTTC. This codes for CASSYREGINYEQYF.